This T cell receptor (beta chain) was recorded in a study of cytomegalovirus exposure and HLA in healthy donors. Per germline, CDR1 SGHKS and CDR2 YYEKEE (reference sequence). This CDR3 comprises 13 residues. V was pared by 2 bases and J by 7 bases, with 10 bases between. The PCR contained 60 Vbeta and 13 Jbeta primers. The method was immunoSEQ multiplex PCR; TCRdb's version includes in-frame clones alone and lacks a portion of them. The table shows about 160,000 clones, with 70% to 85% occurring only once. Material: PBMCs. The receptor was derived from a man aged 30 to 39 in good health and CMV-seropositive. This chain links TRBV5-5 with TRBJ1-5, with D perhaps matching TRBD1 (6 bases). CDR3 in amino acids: CASSLQGSQPQHF. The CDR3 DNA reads TGTGCCAGCAGCTTACAGGGTTCACAGCCCCAGCATTTT.